This TCR beta chain was captured in a study of tumor and adjacent non-tumor tissue in lung cancer. This sample's RNA came from whole unsorted tissue. A modified ARM-PCR protocol with three rounds of nested PCR amplified TCRbeta. One entry per CDR3 protein, called by TCRdb with MiXCR from the multiplex PCR reads. The sample has 220,000 or so distinct CDR3 sequences; roughly 70% are singletons. V lost 4 bases and J 7 bases, leaving 24 bases between the germline ends. In germline, CDR1 is KGHDR, CDR2 SFDVKD. This CDR3 is built from 17 residues. V usage is TRBV24-1 and J usage is TRBJ2-5; D is perhaps TRBD1 (5 bases). This TCR derives from a man between 60 and 75 years old with non-small cell lung cancer. What was sequenced was lung tumor tissue. The CDR3 reads CATSEERTRARWGTQYF. The DNA of the CDR3 is TGTGCCACCAGTGAGGAAAGGACAAGGGCCCGGTGGGGGACCCAGTACTTC.